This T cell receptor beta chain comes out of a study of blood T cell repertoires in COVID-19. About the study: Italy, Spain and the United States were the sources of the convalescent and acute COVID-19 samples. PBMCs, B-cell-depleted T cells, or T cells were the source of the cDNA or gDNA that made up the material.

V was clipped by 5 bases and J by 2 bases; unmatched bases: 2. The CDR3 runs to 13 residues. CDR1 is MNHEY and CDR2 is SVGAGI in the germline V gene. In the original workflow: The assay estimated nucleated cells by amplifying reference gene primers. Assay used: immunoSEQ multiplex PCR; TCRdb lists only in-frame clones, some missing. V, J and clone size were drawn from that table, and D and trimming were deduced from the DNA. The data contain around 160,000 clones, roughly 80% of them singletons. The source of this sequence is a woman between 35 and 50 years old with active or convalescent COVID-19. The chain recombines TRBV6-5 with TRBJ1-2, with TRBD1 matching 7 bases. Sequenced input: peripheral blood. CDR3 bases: TGTGCCAGCAGTCTGACAGGGAACTATGGCTACACCTTC. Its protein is CASSLTGNYGYTF.